This paragraph covers one TCR beta chain sequence. The sample originates from a study of cytomegalovirus exposure and HLA in healthy donors. Germline CDR1 reads MNHEY; CDR2 reads SVGAGI. The CDR3 is 15 residues long. V was pared by 0 bases and J by 1 base, with 10 bases between. Healthy bone marrow donors supplied every sample. In the PCR, 60 Vbeta and 13 Jbeta primers were used. Sequencing used immunoSEQ multiplex PCR; TCRdb keeps in-frame clones, though not all of them. The repertoire table contains 65,000 to 85,000 clones. J is TRBJ2-7 and V is TRBV6-5; D ambiguous. Sequenced input: PBMCs. The sequence derives from a woman between 25 and 40 years old in good health and CMV-seronegative. The CDR3 region has the DNA TGTGCCAGCAGTTACTCGAGTTCTAGATCCTACGAGCAGTACTTC. This translates into CASSYSSSRSYEQYF.